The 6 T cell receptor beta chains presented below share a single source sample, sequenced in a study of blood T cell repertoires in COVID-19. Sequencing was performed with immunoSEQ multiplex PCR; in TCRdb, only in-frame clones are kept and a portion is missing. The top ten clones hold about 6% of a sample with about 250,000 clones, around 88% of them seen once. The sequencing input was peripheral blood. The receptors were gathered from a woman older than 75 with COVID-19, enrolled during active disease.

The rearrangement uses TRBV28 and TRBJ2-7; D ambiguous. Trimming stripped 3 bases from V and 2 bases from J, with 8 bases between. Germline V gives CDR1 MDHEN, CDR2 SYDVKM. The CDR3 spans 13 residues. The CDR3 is CASSFPRAYEQYF. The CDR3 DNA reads TGTGCCAGCAGTTTTCCCCGGGCCTACGAGCAGTACTTC.

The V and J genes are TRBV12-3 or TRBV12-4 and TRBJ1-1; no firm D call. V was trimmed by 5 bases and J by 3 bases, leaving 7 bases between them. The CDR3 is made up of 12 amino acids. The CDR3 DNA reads TGTGCCAGCAGTCCTATCGACACTGAAGCTTTCTTT. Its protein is CASSPIDTEAFF.

The CDR3 protein is CASGDRAGNTIYF. DNA for the CDR3: TGTGCCAGCGGCGACAGGGCTGGAAACACCATATATTTT. The V call is TRBV9, the J call TRBJ1-3; TRBD1 aligns across 7 bases. V shed 7 bases, J shed 2 bases, and the junction held 3 bases outside the gene matches. From germline, CDR1 is SGDLS and CDR2 YYNGEE. The CDR3 length is 13 residues.

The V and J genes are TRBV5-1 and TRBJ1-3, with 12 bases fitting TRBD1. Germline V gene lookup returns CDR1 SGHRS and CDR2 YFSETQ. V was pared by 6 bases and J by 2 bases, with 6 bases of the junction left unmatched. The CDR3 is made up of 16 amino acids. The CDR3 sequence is CASTVGDRGPGNTIYF. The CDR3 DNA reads TGCGCCAGCACCGTTGGGGACAGGGGGCCTGGAAACACCATATATTTT.

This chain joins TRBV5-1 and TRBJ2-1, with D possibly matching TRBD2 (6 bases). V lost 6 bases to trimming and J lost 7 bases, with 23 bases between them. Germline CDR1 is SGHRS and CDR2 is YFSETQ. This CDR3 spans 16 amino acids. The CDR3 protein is CASNLGGDPMGNEQFF. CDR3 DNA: TGCGCCAGCAACCTTGGAGGGGACCCCATGGGGAATGAGCAGTTCTTC. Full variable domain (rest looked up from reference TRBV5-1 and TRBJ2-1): KAGVTQTPRYLIKTRGQQVTLSCSPISGHRSVSWYQQTPGQGLQFLFEYFSETQRNKGNFPGRFSGRQFSNSRSEMNVSTLELGDSALYLCASNLGGDPMGNEQFFGPGTRLTVL.

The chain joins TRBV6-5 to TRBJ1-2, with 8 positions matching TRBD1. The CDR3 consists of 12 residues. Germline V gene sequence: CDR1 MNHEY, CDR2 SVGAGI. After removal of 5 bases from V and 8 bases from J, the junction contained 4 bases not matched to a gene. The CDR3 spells CASSTGQGGYTF. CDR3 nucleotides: TGTGCCAGCAGTACAGGACAGGGCGGCTACACCTTC.